This entry concerns a single T cell receptor beta chain. Its specificity is unknown. One end of the junction fails to match germline, which may point to a read error. This sample stems from a study of T cell responses to AZD1222 COVID-19 vaccine. CDR1 DFQATT and CDR2 SNEGSKA come from the germline V gene (reference sequence). The CDR3 spans 12 residues. Whole-study findings and limits: Distributed over spike, vaccine-associated CD4 TCRs predominated at 160-218 and 743-854. Clonal diversity may have been underestimated in mostly white British donors. Baseline serostatus was positive in only six or seven AZD1222 recipients.

Sequencing was performed with immunoSEQ multiplex PCR; in TCRdb, only in-frame clones are kept and a portion is missing. The data show some 130,000 clones, with roughly 85% seen just once and 1.6% held by the top ten. Material: peripheral blood, obtained on day 0 of AZD1222 vaccination. The chain uses TRBV20-1 and TRBJ1-4; D unclear. The clonotype comes from an adult in good health. For the CDR3, the DNA is TGCAGTGCTAGTGACTCTGGACGGTCTGAGAACTTT. Its protein product is CSASDSGRSENF.